The clone carrying this T cell receptor beta chain came up a few times. What it binds is not known. With 0 bases clipped from V and 13 bases from J, the junction kept 11 bases outside the gene matches. The germline V gene encodes CDR1 SGHKS and CDR2 YYEKEE (reference sequence). This CDR3 is built from 14 residues. The data were taken from a study of cytomegalovirus exposure and HLA in healthy donors. Whole-study results and caveats: Confirmation was obtained in vitro that a few CMV-associated chains are specific for CMV antigens. Overall, 164 TCR beta chains were annotated as cytomegalovirus-associated.

Some clones are missing from TCRdb's copy, which holds only in-frame ones; the method was immunoSEQ multiplex PCR. In the table there are tens of thousands of clones, nearly 98% of which are singletons. Sequencing was done on a sample of PBMCs. The TCR comes from a woman aged 18 to 35 in good health and CMV-seropositive. V usage is TRBV5-5 and J usage is TRBJ2-7, with 9 bases identical to TRBD1. The CDR3 region has the DNA TGTGCCAGCAGCTTGGACAGGGGGCCCCTAGGTCAATACTTC. This translates into CASSLDRGPLGQYF. The full variable domain, in which reference TRBV5-5 and TRBJ2-7 provide the parts outside the CDR3, is DAGVTQSPTHLIKTRGQQVTLRCSPISGHKSVSWYQQVLGQGPQFIFQYYEKEERGRGNFPDRFSARQFPNYSSELNVNALLLGDSALYLCASSLDRGPLGQYFGPGTRLTVT.